The present TCR beta chain was sequenced within a study of T-cell reconstitution after alpha-beta-depleted transplantation in children. Unique molecular identifiers were incorporated during preparation of the TCRbeta library. TCRdb redid the calling of the PCR reads with MiXCR, one entry per CDR3 protein. Of more than 250,000 distinct CDR3 sequences in the sample, almost 10% were seen once. Trimming cost V 6 bases and J 3 bases; bases outside gene matches: 7. CDR3 length equals 14 residues. This sample comprised PBMCs from the stem cell graft donor, obtained from the stem cell graft. This sequence originates from a human donor who donated a stem cell graft to a child with SCID. The J gene is TRBJ2-7, the V gene TRBV12-3 or TRBV12-4; 8 bases match TRBD1. This CDR3 is CASRPGQGNYEQYF. The CDR3 nucleotides are TGTGCCAGCAGACCCGGACAGGGCAACTACGAGCAGTACTTC.